The 4 T cell receptor beta chains given below trace back to one sample, sequenced in a study of T cell responses to AZD1222 COVID-19 vaccine. TCRdb's copy holds only in-frame clones and misses some; the assay was immunoSEQ multiplex PCR. The sample records 100,000 to 150,000 clones, 70% to 90% being singletons. The specimen was peripheral blood, collected on day 0 of AZD1222 vaccination. The receptors shown here come from an adult in good health.

The rearrangement uses TRBV6-2 or TRBV6-3 and TRBJ2-1; 9 bases map to TRBD2. This CDR3 comprises 18 residues. The V gene end was trimmed by 5 bases and the J gene end by 1 base; junction bases not matched to a gene: 12. Germline V gene sequence: CDR1 MNHEY, CDR2 SVGEGT. CDR3 amino acids: CASSPTRLSGGSYNEQFF. Here the CDR3 DNA reads TGTGCCAGCAGTCCGACCCGCCTTAGCGGGGGATCCTACAATGAGCAGTTCTTC.

The table lists this clone with a count of one. V and J are TRBV10-1 and TRBJ1-3, with unresolved D. Germline loops: CDR1 WNHNN, CDR2 SYGVQD (reference sequence). The V gene lost 3 bases and the J gene lost 2 bases, with 8 bases spanning the gap. The CDR3 runs 14 residues. DNA for the CDR3: TGCGCCAGCAGTGACTCGAGGCCTGGAAACACCATATATTTT. This translates into CASSDSRPGNTIYF.

The chain employs TRBV19 and TRBJ1-1, with D perhaps matching TRBD1 (6 bases). This CDR3 is 14 amino acids long. The V end lost 9 bases, the J end lost 1 base, and 15 bases lay between the germline ends. Germline loops: CDR1 LNHDA, CDR2 SQIVND (reference sequence). CDR3 region: CASRRGAKNTEAFF. DNA of the CDR3: TGTGCCAGCCGTCGGGGGGCGAAGAACACTGAAGCTTTCTTT.

This chain joins TRBV28 and TRBJ2-7; 9 bases match TRBD1. The CDR3 is 15 amino acids. Germline loops: CDR1 MDHEN, CDR2 SYDVKM. The ends lost 5 bases at V and 3 bases at J; junction bases unmatched: 8. CDR3 sequence reads: CASSEGQGLFYEQYF. The CDR3 region has the DNA TGTGCCAGCAGTGAGGGACAGGGTTTATTCTACGAGCAGTACTTC.